Listed here are 14 T cell receptor beta chains from one sample, sequenced in a study of blood T cell repertoires in COVID-19. Only in-frame clones appear in the TCRdb table, and some are missing; sequencing was by immunoSEQ multiplex PCR. The profile covers roughly 140,000 clones, with under 90% appearing a single time and about 7.3% taken by the ten largest. Sequencing was performed on PBMCs or T cells enriched from blood (not recorded which). The receptors here all came from a man aged 45-60 years who had recovered from COVID-19.

The rearrangement joins TRBV5-1 to TRBJ2-6; TRBD1 matches 8 bases. After removal of 0 bases from V and 0 bases from J, the junction contained 8 bases not matched to a gene. Germline V CDR1 and CDR2: SGHRS, YFSETQ. The CDR3 is made up of 19 amino acids. The CDR3 spells CASSLGLGQVDSGANVLTF. For the CDR3, the DNA is TGCGCCAGCAGCTTGGGGTTGGGACAGGTGGACTCTGGGGCCAACGTCCTGACTTTC. The full variable domain, in which reference TRBV5-1 and TRBJ2-6 provide the parts outside the CDR3, is KAGVTQTPRYLIKTRGQQVTLSCSPISGHRSVSWYQQTPGQGLQFLFEYFSETQRNKGNFPGRFSGRQFSNSRSEMNVSTLELGDSALYLCASSLGLGQVDSGANVLTFGAGSRLTVL.

Written as DNA, the CDR3 is TGTGCCAGCAGCTTAGCAAAAAACTCCTACAATGAGCAGTTCTTC. Translated: CASSLAKNSYNEQFF. J is TRBJ2-1 and V is TRBV11-3; D unresolved. Germline V gene lookup returns CDR1 SGHNT and CDR2 YENEEA. The CDR3 covers 15 residues. V gave up 1 base and J gave up 0 bases, with 7 bases separating them. Using reference TRBV11-3 and TRBJ2-1 for the parts outside the CDR3, the full variable domain is EAGVVQSPRYKIIEKKQPVAFWCNPISGHNTLYWYLQNLGQGPELLIRYENEEAVDDSQLPKDRFSAERLKGVDSTLKIQPAELGDSAVYLCASSLAKNSYNEQFFGPGTRLTVL.

The genes are TRBV7-9 and TRBJ2-5; D is perhaps TRBD1 (6 bases). V gave up 5 bases and J gave up 5 bases, with 12 bases separating them. The germline V gene has CDR1 SEHNR and CDR2 FQNEAQ (reference sequence). This CDR3 contains 13 residues. Here the CDR3 DNA reads TGTGCCAGCAGCCCCAGAGGGGGTGAGACCCAGTACTTC. Protein: CASSPRGGETQYF. Variable domain in full (rest from reference TRBV7-9 and TRBJ2-5): DTGVSQNPRHKITKRGQNVTFRCDPISEHNRLYWYRQTLGQGPEFLTYFQNEAQLEKSRLLSDRFSAERPKGSFSTLEIQRTEQGDSAMYLCASSPRGGETQYFGPGTRLLVL.

J is TRBJ2-7 and V is TRBV12-3 or TRBV12-4; no reliable D call. The CDR3 has 12 residues. V lost 2 bases to trimming and J lost 3 bases, with 5 bases between them. Here the CDR3 DNA reads TGTGCCAGCAGTTTACGGAGCTACGAGCAGTACTTC. Translation gives CASSLRSYEQYF.

This chain joins TRBV9 and TRBJ1-1, with D perhaps TRBD1 (5 bases). In germline, CDR1 is SGDLS, CDR2 YYNGEE. The V end was cut by 4 bases, the J end by 1 base, with 11 bases between. The CDR3 has 14 amino acids. This CDR3 reads CASSRAGQNTEAFF. CDR3 in DNA: TGTGCCAGCAGCCGGGCGGGGCAGAACACTGAAGCTTTCTTT.

The chain employs TRBV5-8 and TRBJ2-5; 7 bases fit TRBD2. The CDR3 sequence is 14 residues long. CDR1 is SGHTS and CDR2 is YDEGEE in the germline V gene. V trimming: 2 bases; J trimming: 2 bases; junction bases outside the gene matches: 3. For the CDR3, the DNA is TGTGCCAGCAGCTTTGGGGGGGGGCAAGAGACCCAGTACTTC. Amino acid sequence: CASSFGGGQETQYF.

The chain uses TRBV18 and TRBJ2-7; TRBD1 matches 9 bases. The germline V gene has CDR1 KGHSH and CDR2 LQKENI. The CDR3 loop spans 13 amino acids. J was trimmed by 4 bases and V by 6 bases; bases with no gene match: 4. This chain's CDR3 is CASSGTGTYEQYF. CDR3 DNA sequence: TGTGCCAGCTCCGGGACAGGGACTTACGAGCAGTACTTC.

The chain joins TRBV19 to TRBJ1-2; 7 positions match TRBD1. This CDR3 contains 14 residues. V shed 9 bases, J shed 0 bases, and the junction held 7 bases outside the gene matches. The germline CDR1 and CDR2 sequences are LNHDA and SQIVND (reference sequence). The chain's CDR3 is CASLGQSANYGYTF. The CDR3 DNA follows: TGTGCCAGCTTGGGACAGTCAGCTAACTATGGCTACACCTTC.

The chain links TRBV7-9 to TRBJ1-2; D is ambiguous. Germline V lookup: CDR1 SEHNR, CDR2 FQNEAQ (reference sequence). Trimming took 4 bases from V and 3 from J, leaving 9 bases between them. The CDR3 covers 13 residues. The CDR3 DNA sequence: TGTGCCAGCAGCTCGGAGAATGACTATGGCTACACCTTC. Translating gives CASSSENDYGYTF.

The rearrangement uses TRBV7-9 and TRBJ2-7; 9 bases match TRBD1. CDR1 and CDR2 (germline): SEHNR, FQNEAQ (reference sequence). The V segment lost 5 bases and the J segment 2 bases; nucleotides outside the gene matches: 4. The CDR3 is 14 amino acids. The CDR3 nucleotides read TGTGCCAGCAGCCCGGACAGGGGAGCCTACGAGCAGTACTTC. Its translation: CASSPDRGAYEQYF.

V usage is TRBV19 and J usage is TRBJ2-7; 11 bases are a match to TRBD2. Germline-derived CDR1 and CDR2 are LNHDA and SQIVND (reference sequence). The CDR3 sequence is 18 residues long. The J segment lost 0 bases and the V segment lost 6 bases, leaving 13 bases of the junction unmatched. The CDR3 nucleotides read TGTGCCAGTAGCGCTGCGCTAGCGGGGGGCCCACTCTCCTACGAGCAGTACTTC. Its translation is CASSAALAGGPLSYEQYF.

This chain links TRBV18 with TRBJ1-1, with 11 bases that match TRBD1. The ends lost 3 bases at V and 4 bases at J; junction bases unmatched: 1. This CDR3 is 14 amino acids long. The V gene's germline CDR1 is KGHSH and CDR2 LQKENI. Here the CDR3 DNA reads TGTGCCAGCTCACCGGGGACAGGGGGCACTGAAGCTTTCTTT. Encoded protein: CASSPGTGGTEAFF.

The CDR3 spells CAIRGQGDEKLFF. The DNA of the CDR3 is TGTGCCATCAGAGGACAGGGCGATGAAAAACTGTTTTTT. This chain uses TRBV10-3 with TRBJ1-4; 8 bases are shared with TRBD1. The germline V gene encodes CDR1 ENHRY and CDR2 SYGVKD. The CDR3 runs 13 residues. J lost 6 bases, V lost 6 bases, and 3 bases had no gene match.

The J gene is TRBJ1-6, the V gene TRBV28; possibly TRBD1 for D (6 bases). The length of the CDR3 is 15 residues. Trimming stripped 3 bases from V and 5 bases from J, with 11 bases between. CDR1 and CDR2 (germline): MDHEN, SYDVKM. Here the CDR3 DNA reads TGTGCCAGCAGTTTCTTGGACAGAGATAATTCACCCCTCCACTTT. Translation: CASSFLDRDNSPLHF.